This entry lists 31 T cell receptor beta chains sequenced from one sample in a study of T cell responses to AZD1222 COVID-19 vaccine. TCRdb's copy holds only in-frame clones and misses some; the assay was immunoSEQ multiplex PCR. The table includes 240,000 or so clones, more than 80% detected once. The input for sequencing was peripheral blood, taken on day 0 of AZD1222 vaccination. The origin of the receptors is an adult in good health.

The chain combines TRBV28 with TRBJ1-5; D is perhaps TRBD1 (6 bases). V lost 2 bases and J lost 1, with 18 bases in between. In germline, CDR1 is MDHEN, CDR2 SYDVKM. This CDR3 is 18 amino acids long. The CDR3 sequence is CASSLPDKQGISNQPQHF. CDR3 bases: TGTGCCAGCAGTTTACCAGATAAACAGGGTATCAGCAATCAGCCCCAGCATTTT.

The chain uses TRBV6-5 and TRBJ1-2; D is perhaps TRBD1 (6 bases). The germline V gene has CDR1 MNHEY and CDR2 SVGAGI. The CDR3 loop spans 15 amino acids. Trimming took off 5 bases at V and 12 bases at J, with 25 bases between the two ends. The CDR3 protein is CASSLNTRDTILHTF. The DNA for the CDR3 is TGTGCCAGCAGTCTAAATACCCGGGACACCATTCTTCACACCTTC.

The count of this clone is one. This chain connects TRBV5-6 to TRBJ1-4; the match to TRBD1 covers 9 bases. V lost 3 bases and J lost 0; bases outside the gene matches: 6. CDR1 SGHDT and CDR2 YYEEEE come from the germline V gene. CDR3 length equals 17 residues. Written as DNA, the CDR3 is TGTGCCAGCAGCTCGGGACAGGGCATTGCAACTAATGAAAAACTGTTTTTT. It codes for CASSSGQGIATNEKLFF.

The V call is TRBV19, the J call TRBJ1-2; TRBD1 matches at 11 bases. Trimming cost V 3 bases and J 7 bases; bases outside gene matches: 7. The CDR3 covers 15 residues. The germline V gene encodes CDR1 LNHDA and CDR2 SQIVND (reference sequence). This CDR3 reads CASSIGQGALSGYTF. The CDR3 bases are TGTGCCAGTAGTATCGGACAGGGGGCATTAAGTGGCTACACCTTC.

The CDR3 DNA sequence: TGTGCCAGCAGCCAAGATGGACCAGGGACAGGGGCCGAGCAGTACTTC. This translates into CASSQDGPGTGAEQYF. The V call is TRBV4-2, the J call TRBJ2-7, with 10 bases that match TRBD1. With V trimmed by 0 bases and J by 6 bases, 8 bases remained unmatched. Germline CDR1 reads LGHNA; CDR2 reads YNFKEQ. The CDR3 totals 16 residues.

CDR3 residues: CASSPLRQGLNEQFF. The CDR3 coding sequence is TGTGCCAGCTCACCTTTAAGACAGGGGCTGAATGAGCAGTTCTTC. The chain employs TRBV18 and TRBJ2-1; 8 nucleotides line up with TRBD1. The CDR3 runs to 15 residues. In germline, CDR1 is KGHSH, CDR2 LQKENI. With 3 bases clipped from V and 7 bases from J, the junction kept 8 bases outside the gene matches.

This sequence joins TRBV2 and TRBJ2-2; 11 nucleotides align to TRBD2. The CDR3 loop spans 15 amino acids. In germline, CDR1 is SNHLY, CDR2 FYNNEI. The V gene end was trimmed by 7 bases and the J gene end by 5 bases; junction bases not matched to a gene: 6. The chain's CDR3 is CASTTLAGVTGELFF. Here the CDR3 DNA reads TGTGCCAGCACAACACTAGCGGGGGTTACCGGGGAGCTGTTTTTT.

The chain has TRBV6-1 and TRBJ1-5; weak D call: TRBD1 (6 bases). V was pared by 3 bases and J by 4 bases, with 7 bases between. The CDR3 is made up of 13 amino acids. Germline CDR1 reads MNHNS; CDR2 reads SASEGT. The CDR3 DNA reads TGTGCCAGCAGTGACAGGGGAAATCAGCCCCAGCATTTT. This gives the protein CASSDRGNQPQHF.

This chain joins TRBV6-5 and TRBJ1-1; TRBD1 is a possible D gene (6 bases). V was trimmed by 7 bases and J by 4 bases, leaving 16 bases between them. This CDR3 has 14 residues. Germline V gives CDR1 MNHEY, CDR2 SVGAGI. CDR3 region: CASIDRTKTTEAFF. Here the CDR3 DNA reads TGTGCCAGCATCGACAGGACCAAGACCACTGAAGCTTTCTTT.

The CDR3 region is CATRALSGGSYEQYF. In nucleotides, the CDR3 is TGTGCCACCCGCGCCCTCTCGGGTGGGTCCTACGAGCAGTACTTC. This sequence joins TRBV19 and TRBJ2-7; no clear D. V lost 10 bases, J lost 1 base, and 20 bases lay in between. CDR1 is LNHDA, CDR2 SQIVND, per germline (reference sequence). CDR3 length: 15 residues.

The chain has TRBV18 and TRBJ2-2; 7 positions match TRBD1. Germline CDR1 is KGHSH and CDR2 is LQKENI. The CDR3 has 15 amino acids. The V segment lost 3 bases and the J segment 1 base; nucleotides outside the gene matches: 2. This CDR3 reads CASSPGQVNTGELFF. In nucleotides, the CDR3 is TGTGCCAGCTCACCTGGACAGGTGAACACCGGGGAGCTGTTTTTT.

This chain uses TRBV23-1 with TRBJ1-5; possible D gene TRBD1, 6 bases. TRBV23-1 is placed among ORFs of uncertain function. With 2 bases removed from V and 2 bases from J, the gap between germline ends came to 16 bases. This CDR3 has 17 amino acids. The CDR3 is CASSQGRDRTRNQPQHF. DNA for the CDR3: TGCGCCAGCAGTCAAGGGAGAGACAGGACCCGCAATCAGCCCCAGCATTTT.

V usage is TRBV24-1 and J usage is TRBJ1-4; D unresolved. This CDR3 spans 15 amino acids. The germline V and J ends were trimmed by 4 bases and 8 bases, with 16 bases remaining between them. The germline gives CDR1 KGHDR, CDR2 SFDVKD. The DNA of the CDR3 is TGTGCCACCAGTGACCCGAGTGGGAGCGGGGAAAAACTGTTTTTT. This encodes CATSDPSGSGEKLFF.

V and J are TRBV6-5 and TRBJ1-1, with no clear D. The CDR3 contains 13 residues. V was trimmed by 6 bases and J by 0 bases, leaving 8 bases between them. The germline CDR1 and CDR2 sequences are MNHEY and SVGAGI. DNA of the CDR3: TGTGCCAGCAGGGTGGGTCTGAACACTGAAGCTTTCTTT. This codes for CASRVGLNTEAFF.

This sequence joins TRBV20-1 and TRBJ2-3, with D hard to call. This CDR3 has 11 amino acids. The germline V gene encodes CDR1 DFQATT and CDR2 SNEGSKA (reference sequence). V was pared by 6 bases and J by 2 bases, with 6 bases between. CDR3 protein: CSALNTDTQYF. CDR3 in DNA: TGCAGTGCGCTAAACACAGATACGCAGTATTTT.

This chain joins TRBV10-1 and TRBJ2-7; 12 bases line up with TRBD1. CDR1 is WNHNN, CDR2 SYGVQD, per germline (reference sequence). This CDR3 region has 15 residues. Germline trimming cut 6 bases from V and 2 bases from J; bases unmatched to any gene: 5. The chain's CDR3 is CASRPGTGGTYEQYF. DNA of the CDR3: TGCGCCAGCAGACCCGGGACAGGGGGCACCTACGAGCAGTACTTC.

The chain recombines TRBV6-2 or TRBV6-3 with TRBJ2-7; 9 bases are a match to TRBD2. From germline, CDR1 is MNHEY and CDR2 SVGEGT. Trimming took 6 bases from V and 3 from J; bases not matched to a gene: 12. CDR3 length equals 16 residues. Written as DNA, the CDR3 is TGTGCCAGCAGCCCTACGGGAGCGGGAGGCTTCTACGAGCAGTACTTC. Translation: CASSPTGAGGFYEQYF.

This chain joins TRBV28 and TRBJ2-2, with 11 bases lining up with TRBD2. CDR1 is MDHEN and CDR2 is SYDVKM in the germline V gene. The CDR3 is 18 residues long. The ends lost 5 bases at V and 5 bases at J; junction bases unmatched: 13. CDR3 amino acids: CASSPLIAGGPRTGELFF. CDR3 nucleotides: TGTGCCAGCAGTCCCCTGATAGCGGGAGGGCCGCGGACCGGGGAGCTGTTTTTT. The entire variable domain, with the rest obtained from reference TRBV28 and TRBJ2-2, is as follows: DVKVTQSSRYLVKRTGEKVFLECVQDMDHENMFWYRQDPGLGLRLIYFSYDVKMKEKGDIPEGYSVSREKKERFSLILESASTNQTSMYLCASSPLIAGGPRTGELFFGEGSRLTVL.

This rearrangement joins TRBV11-2 to TRBJ2-3; D unclear. Trimming left V 9 bases short and J 4 bases short, with 20 bases between. The V gene's germline CDR1 is SGHAT and CDR2 FQNNGV. The CDR3 sequence is 15 residues long. CDR3 amino acids: CASSFMRSRSDTQYF. CDR3 nucleotide sequence: TGTGCCAGTTCATTTATGCGGAGTCGTTCAGATACGCAGTATTTT. The full variable domain, with the rest looked up from reference TRBV11-2 and TRBJ2-3, is EAGVAQSPRYKIIEKRQSVAFWCNPISGHATLYWYQQILGQGPKLLIQFQNNGVVDDSQLPKDRFSAERLKGVDSTLKIQPAKLEDSAVYLCASSFMRSRSDTQYFGPGTRLTVL.

This CDR3 is CASSPSDRGYEQYF. CDR3 sequence (DNA): TGTGCCAGCTCACCGTCGGACAGGGGCTACGAGCAGTACTTC. The chain links TRBV18 to TRBJ2-7; 9 nucleotides agree with TRBD1. Germline lookup yields CDR1 KGHSH and CDR2 LQKENI. Losses at the gene ends were 3 bases for V and 3 bases for J; bases not matched to a gene: 3. This CDR3 spans 14 amino acids.

V usage is TRBV7-7 and J usage is TRBJ2-7; TRBD1 matches at 8 bases. Germline CDR1 SSHAT, CDR2 FNYEAQ (reference sequence). The CDR3 runs 14 residues. The junction had 5 bases not matched to a gene; V was cut back by 5 bases and J by 2 bases. CDR3 protein: CASSAGQGTYEQYF. CDR3 in DNA: TGTGCCAGCAGCGCAGGACAGGGAACCTACGAGCAGTACTTC.

The V gene is TRBV25-1, the J gene TRBJ2-6; no firm D call. The CDR3 contains 12 residues. The V end lost 9 bases, the J end lost 2 bases, and 5 bases lay between the germline ends. Per the germline V gene, CDR1 is MGHDK and CDR2 is SYGVNS. This CDR3 is CASGAGANVLTF. The CDR3 DNA follows: TGTGCCAGTGGGGCTGGGGCCAACGTCCTGACTTTC. The whole variable domain, remainder taken from reference TRBV25-1 and TRBJ2-6, is EADIYQTPRYLVIGTGKKITLECSQTMGHDKMYWYQQDPGMELHLIHYSYGVNSTEKGDLSSESTVSRIRTEHFPLTLESARPSHTSQYLCASGAGANVLTFGAGSRLTVL.

The chain combines TRBV7-9 with TRBJ1-2; D is ambiguous. The germline V gene encodes CDR1 SEHNR and CDR2 FQNEAQ (reference sequence). The CDR3 contains 13 residues. V lost 5 bases and J 8 bases, leaving 15 bases between the germline ends. The CDR3 bases are TGTGCCAGCAGCACGTGGCCGTCCTCGGGCTACACCTTC. Its translation is CASSTWPSSGYTF.

The chain has TRBV27 and TRBJ2-2; D uncertain. The CDR3 runs to 15 residues. V dropped 3 bases and J dropped 1 base, with 9 bases sitting between them. Germline V gene sequence: CDR1 MNHEY, CDR2 SMNVEV (reference sequence). The CDR3 region is CASSFRNLNTGELFF. Here the CDR3 DNA reads TGTGCCAGCAGTTTCCGGAATTTGAACACCGGGGAGCTGTTTTTT.

The CDR3 nucleotides are TGTGCCAGCACCTTGCAACCGGGAAACACCATATATTTT. This translates into CASTLQPGNTIYF. The chain links TRBV2 to TRBJ1-3; D is unclear. The V end lost 7 bases, the J end lost 4 bases, and 11 bases lay between the germline ends. The CDR3 sequence is 13 residues long. In germline, CDR1 is SNHLY, CDR2 FYNNEI.

J is TRBJ1-2 and V is TRBV19; no clear D gene. Trimming shortened V by 3 bases and J by 5 bases, and 25 bases separated the two germline ends. This CDR3 is built from 18 residues. The V gene's germline CDR1 is LNHDA and CDR2 SQIVND (reference sequence). The CDR3 region is CASSMRQLFASASYGYTF. CDR3 DNA: TGTGCCAGTAGTATGAGGCAGCTATTCGCGTCAGCTTCTTATGGCTACACCTTC.

Comment on this clone: At one end, the junction sequence differs from germline, possibly due to a read error. The genes are TRBV29-1 and TRBJ1-1, with a possible D match to TRBD1 (5 bases). The germline V gene encodes CDR1 SQVTM and CDR2 ANQGSEA. This CDR3 is built from 9 residues. The CDR3 here is CSVEDRKGF. The CDR3 bases are TGCAGCGTTGAAGATAGGAAGGGGTTT.

The chain uses TRBV25-1 and TRBJ2-1; D remains unclear. CDR1 is MGHDK and CDR2 is SYGVNS in the germline V gene. Trimming took 4 bases from V and 6 from J, leaving 13 bases between them. CDR3 length: 14 amino acids. CDR3 DNA: TGTGCCAGCAGTGCGGAGTATATGGGCAATGAGCAGTTCTTC. It encodes CASSAEYMGNEQFF.

This chain connects TRBV7-2 to TRBJ1-1, with TRBD1 matching over 8 bases. Germline lookup yields CDR1 SGHTA and CDR2 FQGNSA. The length of the CDR3 is 15 residues. Trimming cost V 7 bases and J 2 bases; bases outside gene matches: 9. CDR3 nucleotides: TGTGCCAGCATGCTTAACGACAGGGGCAACACTGAAGCTTTCTTT. This gives the protein CASMLNDRGNTEAFF. The full variable domain, with the rest looked up from reference TRBV7-2 and TRBJ1-1, is GAGVSQSPSNKVTEKGKDVELRCDPISGHTALYWYRQSLGQGLEFLIYFQGNSAPDKSGLPSDRFSAERTGGSVSTLTIQRTQQEDSAVYLCASMLNDRGNTEAFFGQGTRLTVV.

This chain uses TRBV20-1 with TRBJ2-1, with unresolved D. CDR1 is DFQATT, CDR2 SNEGSKA, per germline (reference sequence). The CDR3 length is 11 residues. Written as DNA, the CDR3 is TGCGGCGGCGACTCCTACAATGAGCAGTTCTTC. Protein sequence: CGGDSYNEQFF.

The chain combines TRBV4-2 with TRBJ2-1; TRBD1 or TRBD2 may be the D gene (5 bases each). CDR1 and CDR2 from the germline V gene are LGHNA and YNFKEQ. The CDR3 spans 16 residues. V lost 2 bases to trimming and J lost 7 bases, with 18 bases between them. The CDR3: CASSQWGSLEGNEQFF. CDR3 nucleotides: TGTGCCAGCAGCCAATGGGGTTCCCTTGAGGGGAATGAGCAGTTCTTC.